This is a list of T cell receptor beta chains from one sample in a study of OX40 agonist ivuxolimab in advanced cancers. Sequencing was performed with immunoSEQ multiplex PCR; in TCRdb, only in-frame clones are kept and a portion is missing. The sample contains roughly 60,000 clones, about 81% of which appear only once. This specimen consisted of CD4+ or CD8+ T cells sorted from blood, obtained in a trial of the OX40 agonist ivuxolimab. These receptors originate from an adult with an advanced solid tumor such as melanoma, head and neck, liver or kidney cancer. The CDR3 runs from the conserved cysteine through the conserved F or W. D genes are given only for firm matches. Size values are once, few and many counts, or a class for expanded clones, and some rows have none.

j_call d_call cdr3_length clone_size v_call cdr3_aa cdr3_nt
TRBJ2-7 - 9 few TRBV12-5 CARRWEQYF TGTGCTAGACGGTGGGAGCAGTACTTC
TRBJ1-1 - 11 - TRBV19 CASSMRSEAFF TGTGCCAGTAGTATGAGGTCTGAAGCTTTCTTT
TRBJ2-2 TRBD2 18 - TRBV2 CASSEVRLGLAVTGELFF TGTGCCAGCAGTGAAGTTCGCCTAGGACTAGCGGTTACCGGGGAGCTGTTTTTT
TRBJ2-1 TRBD2 13 few TRBV7-9 CASSLWGGAEQFF TGTGCCAGCAGCTTATGGGGAGGGGCTGAGCAGTTCTTC
TRBJ1-1 - 14 - TRBV6-1 CASSATVMNTEAFF TGTGCCAGCAGCGCTACAGTTATGAACACTGAAGCTTTCTTT
TRBJ2-1 TRBD2 17 few TRBV5-6 CASSLVRAGGPPLKQFF TGTGCCAGCAGCTTGGTGAGGGCGGGGGGGCCCCCCCTTAAGCAGTTCTTC
TRBJ2-3 - 13 once TRBV7-8 CASSRERTDTQYF TGTGCCAGCAGCCGGGAGCGGACAGATACGCAGTATTTT
TRBJ2-5 - 12 - TRBV2 CASSSEQETQYF TGTGCCAGCAGTTCTGAACAAGAGACCCAGTACTTC
TRBJ1-4 - 15 once TRBV18 CASSPPMGFGEKLFF TGTGCCAGCTCGCCCCCGATGGGGTTTGGTGAAAAACTGTTTTTT
TRBJ1-6 - 14 once TRBV5-1 CASSSATYNSPLHF TGCGCCAGCAGCTCGGCGACCTATAATTCACCCCTCCACTTT
TRBJ2-7 - 15 - TRBV19 CASSMPGHKLYEQYF TGTGCCAGTAGTATGCCGGGACACAAGTTGTACGAGCAGTACTTC
TRBJ1-2 - 12 few TRBV2 CASSEEGYGYTF TGTGCCAGCAGTGAAGAGGGTTACGGCTACACCTTC
TRBJ2-3 TRBD2 15 - TRBV7-9 CASSLGAGGRNTQYF TGTGCCAGCAGCTTAGGTGCGGGGGGAAGGAATACGCAGTATTTT
TRBJ2-7 - 14 - TRBV19 CASSKGMSSYEQYF TGTGCCAGTAGTAAGGGAATGAGCTCCTACGAGCAGTACTTC
TRBJ1-4 - 15 - TRBV28 CASSPLGGDYEKLFF TGTGCCAGCAGTCCCCTGGGAGGGGATTATGAAAAACTGTTTTTT
TRBJ2-7 - 14 - TRBV15 CATSRVPDSYEQYF TGTGCCACCAGCAGAGTTCCAGACTCCTACGAGCAGTACTTC
TRBJ2-5 - 13 - TRBV4-1 CASSQARAGTQYF TGCGCCAGCAGCCAAGCCCGTGCGGGGACCCAGTACTTC
TRBJ2-2 - 13 - TRBV5-5 CASSLVSSGELFF TGTGCCAGCAGCTTGGTTAGTTCCGGGGAGCTGTTTTTT
TRBJ2-1 TRBD2 14 - TRBV29-1 CSVGAGAGLNEQFF TGCAGCGTCGGAGCGGGAGCCGGTCTCAATGAGCAGTTCTTC
TRBJ1-5 - 17 - TRBV5-3 CANLLQGLSHRNQPQHF TGTGCCAACCTTCTTCAGGGTTTGTCCCATCGCAATCAGCCCCAGCATTTT
TRBJ1-6 TRBD1 12 - TRBV2 CASKTGESPLHF TGTGCCAGCAAGACAGGGGAATCACCCCTCCACTTT
TRBJ2-7 - 13 - TRBV6-6 CASSFGLAYEQYF TGTGCCAGCAGTTTTGGCCTAGCTTACGAGCAGTACTTC
TRBJ2-1 - 14 - TRBV14 CASSQLGEVGEQFF TGTGCCAGCAGCCAATTGGGGGAAGTCGGTGAGCAGTTCTTC
TRBJ2-1 - 12 - TRBV28 CASQGGLDEQFF TGTGCCAGCCAGGGGGGGCTCGATGAGCAGTTCTTC
TRBJ2-3 - 17 - TRBV14 CASSPRETFLGTDTQYF TGTGCCAGCAGCCCCAGGGAAACGTTCCTAGGGACAGATACGCAGTATTTT